The TCR beta chain described here comes from a study of graft-versus-host responses after intestinal transplantation. For the study at large: Uniformly, recipients were administered anti-thymocyte globulin induction with subsequent tacrolimus and steroids for roughly three years. Study observations and caveats: GvH clones occurred in recipient marrow; some first appeared in ileum or blood. The presence of high graft-versus-host to host-versus-graft clonal ratios in allografts characterized patients with graft-donor T cell macrochimerism.

As regards this clone: Its cognate antigen is unknown.

Sequenced by immunoSEQ multiplex PCR; TCRdb stores in-frame clones only, minus some. The sample records just under 65,000 clones, 90% being singletons. With 1 base clipped from V and 4 bases from J, the junction kept 3 bases outside the gene matches. The CDR3 is made up of 15 amino acids. Germline loops: CDR1 LGHNA, CDR2 YNFKEQ. The sequence was obtained from a human donor who was the organ donor for an intestinal transplant. The chain employs TRBV4-2 and TRBJ1-3, with 8 bases aligning to TRBD1. The specimen comprised unstimulated CD8+ T cells sorted from spleen or lymph node cells, sampled before transplant. Here the CDR3 DNA reads TGTGCCAGCAGCCAAGTGGACAGGGAAGGAAACACCATATATTTT. Its protein product is CASSQVDREGNTIYF.